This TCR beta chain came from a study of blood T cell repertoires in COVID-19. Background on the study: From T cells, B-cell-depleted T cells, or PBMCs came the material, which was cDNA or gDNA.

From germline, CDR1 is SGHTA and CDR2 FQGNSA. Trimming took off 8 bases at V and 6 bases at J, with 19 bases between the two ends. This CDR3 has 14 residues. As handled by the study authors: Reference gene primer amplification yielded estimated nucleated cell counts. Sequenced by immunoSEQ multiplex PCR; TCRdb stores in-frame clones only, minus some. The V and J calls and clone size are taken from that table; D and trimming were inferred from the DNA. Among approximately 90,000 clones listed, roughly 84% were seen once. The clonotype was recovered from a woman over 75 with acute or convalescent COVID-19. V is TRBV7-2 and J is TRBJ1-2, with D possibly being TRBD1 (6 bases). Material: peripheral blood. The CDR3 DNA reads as TGTGCCAGCGTCGGGGGGCGTGCGTGGAATGGCTACACCTTC. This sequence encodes CASVGGRAWNGYTF.